This is a list of T cell receptor beta chains from one sample in a study of T-cell reconstitution after alpha-beta-depleted transplantation in children. From the PCR reads, TCRdb called clonotypes with MiXCR, one entry per CDR3 protein. The table includes some 500,000 distinct CDR3 sequences, around 17% detected once. The sequencing used PBMCs from the stem cell graft donor, collected from the stem cell graft. The receptors derive from a human donor who donated a stem cell graft to a child with acute lymphoblastic leukemia. Both conserved end residues are part of each CDR3. The D gene is left open where the match is weak. Part of the rows lack a size; the others show once, few, many or a class for expanded clones.

.	TRBV7-9	TRBJ1-1	few	CASTGAGFPIGTEAFF	TGTGCCAGCACCGGGGCAGGATTCCCGATTGGCACTGAAGCTTTCTTT
.	TRBV29-1	TRBJ2-7	.	CSVRTALNYEQYF	TGCAGCGTTAGGACAGCGTTAAACTACGAGCAGTACTTC
.	TRBV29-1	TRBJ2-7	few	CSARGAGNRLEQYF	TGCAGCGCCCGCGGGGCAGGGAACCGTCTCGAGCAGTACTTC
.	TRBV4-1	TRBJ1-4	.	CASSQGTTEKLFF	TGCGCCAGCAGCCAAGGAACTACTGAAAAACTGTTTTTT
.	TRBV6-5	TRBJ1-5	once	CASSPRQQGNQPQHF	TGTGCCAGCAGCCCGAGACAGCAGGGAAATCAGCCCCAGCATTTT
TRBD1	TRBV7-9	TRBJ2-2	.	CASIPTGMSGELFF	TGTGCCAGCATCCCGACAGGGATGAGCGGGGAGCTGTTTTTT
.	TRBV20-1	TRBJ2-1	few	CSARDRVGSWYEQFF	TGCAGTGCTAGAGATCGGGTAGGGAGTTGGTATGAGCAGTTCTTC
TRBD2	TRBV12-3/TRBV12-4	TRBJ2-3	few	CASSLYQRGTSSKSTDTQYF	TGTGCCAGCAGTTTGTACCAGAGGGGGACTAGCTCCAAAAGCACAGATACGCAGTATTTT
.	TRBV20-1	TRBJ1-1	few	CSATGIGNTEAFF	TGCAGTGCAACGGGGATCGGGAACACTGAAGCTTTCTTT
.	TRBV27	TRBJ2-2	few	CASRGWQNTGELFF	TGTGCCAGCAGGGGTTGGCAGAACACCGGGGAGCTGTTTTTT
.	TRBV6-5	TRBJ2-1	.	CASSYVGQGDNEQFF	TGTGCCAGCAGTTACGTCGGACAAGGCGACAATGAGCAGTTCTTC
TRBD1	TRBV5-1	TRBJ2-5	few	CASSFLTGTGSRGETQYF	TGCGCCAGCAGCTTCCTTACTGGGACAGGTTCGAGGGGTGAGACCCAGTACTTC
TRBD2	TRBV20-1	TRBJ2-5	many	CSARLGRAQETQYF	TGCAGTGCTCGGCTCGGGAGGGCCCAAGAGACCCAGTACTTC
.	TRBV2	TRBJ1-2	.	CASRSRGGYGYTF	TGTGCCAGCAGATCCAGGGGAGGCTATGGCTACACCTTC
TRBD2	TRBV5-1	TRBJ2-3	.	CASSLKSVGRERSDTQYF	TGCGCCAGCAGCTTGAAATCCGTTGGGCGGGAGCGGTCAGATACGCAGTATTTT
.	TRBV27	TRBJ2-1	.	CASSSTGSWGFF	TGTGCCAGCAGTTCCACAGGGTCATGGGGGTTCTTC
TRBD1	TRBV5-1	TRBJ2-5	few	CASSLGDSTLQETQYF	TGCGCCAGCAGCTTGGGGGACAGTACTTTACAAGAGACCCAGTACTTC
TRBD1	TRBV5-1	TRBJ2-7	.	CASRRGQDSYEQYF	TGCGCCAGCAGGCGGGGACAGGACTCCTACGAGCAGTACTTC
.	TRBV12-3/TRBV12-4	TRBJ1-5	.	CASGLRDQPQHF	TGTGCCAGCGGTTTACGGGATCAGCCCCAGCATTTT
TRBD2	TRBV4-2	TRBJ2-3	few	CASSLSSGEGGDTQYF	TGTGCCAGCAGCCTCTCTAGCGGGGAAGGAGGAGATACGCAGTATTTT